The rows below give T cell receptor beta chains drawn from one sample of a study of T cell repertoires in cytomegalovirus infection. TCRdb reanalysed the reads using MiXCR and keeps one entry per CDR3 protein. The table shows under 450,000 distinct CDR3 sequences, with roughly 36% occurring only once. These receptors' antigens are unknown. The sample in question was cultured PBMCs, obtained from culture after CMV antigen stimulation. The receptors here all came from a human donor in good health (CMV status not recorded). Some clones in this sample may be carry-over from other donors' samples. The conserved cysteine and the conserved F or W are not part of the CDR3 here. Fields, in order: CDR3 protein, J gene, V gene, CDR3 length.

CDR3 protein: ASSLTLQETQY
J gene: TRBJ2-5
V gene: TRBV7-2
CDR3 length: 11

CDR3 protein: ASSLFGNFT
J gene: TRBJ1-2
V gene: TRBV7-9
CDR3 length: 9

CDR3 protein: ASSLSNGFTDTQN
J gene: TRBJ2-3
V gene: TRBV7-3
CDR3 length: 13

CDR3 protein: SVELQGDTIY
J gene: TRBJ1-3
V gene: TRBV29-1
CDR3 length: 10

CDR3 protein: ASSLPGLGVEQY
J gene: TRBJ2-7
V gene: TRBV28
CDR3 length: 12

CDR3 protein: ASSLAPGVGETQY
J gene: TRBJ2-5
V gene: TRBV5-1
CDR3 length: 13

CDR3 protein: ASSPPPGPPYEQY
J gene: TRBJ2-7
V gene: TRBV28
CDR3 length: 13

CDR3 protein: ASSPGPSNYGYT
J gene: TRBJ1-2
V gene: TRBV14
CDR3 length: 12

CDR3 protein: ASSAGRGNIQY
J gene: TRBJ2-4
V gene: TRBV2
CDR3 length: 11

CDR3 protein: ASSYAFRNSPLH
J gene: TRBJ1-6
V gene: TRBV6-2/TRBV6-3
CDR3 length: 12

CDR3 protein: SAVPGQGGQPQH
J gene: TRBJ1-5
V gene: TRBV20-1
CDR3 length: 12

CDR3 protein: ASSLLGLGEQY
J gene: TRBJ2-7
V gene: TRBV7-2
CDR3 length: 11

CDR3 protein: ASSLGQGTGYT
J gene: TRBJ1-2
V gene: TRBV7-8
CDR3 length: 11

CDR3 protein: ASSLSDRLNQPQH
J gene: TRBJ1-5
V gene: TRBV5-6
CDR3 length: 13

CDR3 protein: ASSGPGTEAF
J gene: TRBJ1-1
V gene: TRBV6-2/TRBV6-3
CDR3 length: 10

CDR3 protein: SARVGTSGWHEQF
J gene: TRBJ2-1
V gene: TRBV20-1
CDR3 length: 13

CDR3 protein: ASSLDWPGQGASSTDTQY
J gene: TRBJ2-3
V gene: TRBV7-2
CDR3 length: 18

CDR3 protein: SASRSGGDTEAF
J gene: TRBJ1-1
V gene: TRBV20-1
CDR3 length: 12

CDR3 protein: AISEESYNEQF
J gene: TRBJ2-1
V gene: TRBV10-3
CDR3 length: 11

CDR3 protein: ASSLPGSYEQY
J gene: TRBJ2-7
V gene: TRBV7-9
CDR3 length: 11

CDR3 protein: ASSLPGMDGYT
J gene: TRBJ1-2
V gene: TRBV12-3/TRBV12-4
CDR3 length: 11

CDR3 protein: ASSSRLGGWGLKYEQY
J gene: TRBJ2-7
V gene: TRBV7-6
CDR3 length: 16

CDR3 protein: SARDIGVTEAF
J gene: TRBJ1-1
V gene: TRBV20-1
CDR3 length: 11

CDR3 protein: ASSQARLAAGETQY
J gene: TRBJ2-5
V gene: TRBV14
CDR3 length: 14

CDR3 protein: ASSLVGQPQETQY
J gene: TRBJ2-5
V gene: TRBV7-2
CDR3 length: 13

CDR3 protein: AISGTVNTGELF
J gene: TRBJ2-2
V gene: TRBV10-3
CDR3 length: 12

CDR3 protein: ASSSSTEAF
J gene: TRBJ1-1
V gene: TRBV6-2/TRBV6-3
CDR3 length: 9

CDR3 protein: SVVLAGGAYTGELF
J gene: TRBJ2-2
V gene: TRBV29-1
CDR3 length: 14

CDR3 protein: ASRRQASYEQY
J gene: TRBJ2-7
V gene: TRBV28
CDR3 length: 11

CDR3 protein: SASVRGRGVSNYGYT
J gene: TRBJ1-2
V gene: TRBV20-1
CDR3 length: 15

CDR3 protein: ASSVRGFRGEYEQY
J gene: TRBJ2-7
V gene: TRBV6-6
CDR3 length: 14